This T cell receptor (beta chain) was recovered during a study of molecular identifiers for immune sequencing clone quantification. This clonotype was detected many times. The CDR3 length is 15 residues. CDR1 is SGHTS and CDR2 is YDEGEE in the germline V gene. V shed 1 base and J shed 5 bases, with 13 bases lying between them. TCRdb re-called the PCR reads through MiXCR, storing one row per CDR3 protein. The top ten hold about 0.8% of the sample, which has approximately 500,000 distinct CDR3 sequences, about a fifth seen once. The chain combines TRBV5-8 with TRBJ2-1; D perhaps matches TRBD1 (6 bases). The TCR was taken from a human donor in good health. Some libraries in this study had Jurkat cell RNA spiked in. Sequencing was done on a sample of naive CD8+ T cells from blood, with Jurkat cell RNA spiked in. Subset meaning: FACS-sorted CD8+CD4-CCR7+CD45RA+ naive T cells. CDR3 region: CASSLSEGQHNEQFF. CDR3 nucleotide sequence: TGTGCCAGCAGCTTGAGTGAAGGACAGCACAATGAGCAGTTCTTC.